The following is a TCR beta chain sequence with its context. The sample holds many counts of this clonotype. It lacks a known antigen. Base-call qualities are not available, and no considerably larger clone is one nucleotide away. This sample is part of a study of neurological immune-mediated disorders (dated by TCRdb to the late 2010s). Describing the broader study: Among the approximately 35 multiple sclerosis patients, relapsing-remitting MS accounted for around 30 and secondary progressive MS accounted for 3. The 106 TCR-beta libraries included longitudinal samples, technical triplicates and paired sorted CD4+ and CD8+ T-cell subsets alongside PBMC samples. Peripheral blood TCR-beta repertoires from HTLV-I-associated myelopathy (HAM/TSP) patients, multiple sclerosis patients and healthy controls were compared by UMI-based sequencing. The cohort was made up of approximately 65 subjects, consisting of roughly 15 HAM/TSP patients, 35 or so multiple sclerosis patients and about 20 healthy controls.

To synthesize cDNA, template-switch 5'RACE was performed with a primer carrying a 10-nucleotide random unique molecular identifier so that each TCR transcript was tagged. Over 190 million TCR-beta sequences, covering 15-18 subjects, were produced in each sequencing run. The RNeasy kit was used to extract total RNA. Using the KAPA Real-time Library Amplification kit, TCR-beta VDJ regions were amplified with primers for the TCR constant region and the 5'RACE anchor. Sample indexes and Illumina adaptors were added in a first PCR, after which library yield was increased in a second PCR. After Ampure bead purification, the TCR product of roughly 650 bp was size-selected on a 2% E-gel SizeSelection system. Library quality was checked on a Bioanalyzer, concentration was measured with Qubit, and libraries were quantified with the Kapa Library Quantification kit before pooling. Libraries were sequenced paired-end 2 x 150 bp on an Illumina HiSeq 2500. To increase sequence diversity, 25-30% phiX was spiked into each library pool. The original pipeline was this. The UMI-based MiGEC pipeline processed quality-filtered reads and removed over 85% of raw TCR sequences during error correction. VDJ genes were aligned to IMGT germline references, and clonotypes were defined by unique CDR3 amino acid sequence plus V-J genes. Clonal expansion, Shannon diversity and CDR3 relatedness (CalcPairwiseDistances, ClusterSamples) were evaluated with VDJtools, and phylogenetic trees were built with CLCbio workbench. A clone was classed as expanded if it had 8 or more unique UMIs, a cutoff based on coefficient-of-variation modelling across technical triplicates. TCRdb's own reprocessing of the public reads used fastp at Q25 and MiXCR and kept productive beta chains. Rows with one shared CDR3 protein collapse into an entry with the most common genes and DNA. TCRdb's processing, not the authors' own work, is the source of the V and J calls. The sample has 50,000 to 65,000 distinct CDR3 sequences on record, around 4% of them singletons. Of the sample, roughly 1.5% falls within the top ten clones.

Unsorted PBMC libraries were generated from 2 million PBMCs stored in RNAlater at -80 °C until RNA extraction. Multiple sclerosis patients were enrolled in a US clinical protocol evaluating disease progression by magnetic resonance imaging. PBMCs were separated from peripheral blood using Ficoll-Hypaque density gradient centrifugation and then cryopreserved in liquid nitrogen. Overall study outcomes, separate from this receptor: No association of the MS cluster with clinical or MRI features was observed, and the need for larger cohorts was stated by the authors. Across subjects, expanded clones never shared an identical CDR3 amino acid sequence, which suggests that the TCR-beta repertoires in every group were private. TCR clonal expansion was highest in HAM/TSP patients and lowest in MS patients, with MS patients falling below even healthy controls. Repertoires from 18 of 34 MS patients were grouped by phylogenetic analysis into a cluster of related CDR3 sequences, suggesting a possible repertoire-level signature.

Germline trimming amounts to 0 bases on V and 7 bases on J, with 8 as the count of junction bases outside the gene matches. Taken from cysteine to phenylalanine, the CDR3 has 15 residues. The CDR3 DNA has 45 bases and is translated from base 1. Based on the germline V gene, the CDR1 and CDR2 sequences are SGHRS and YFSETQ. What was sequenced was PBMCs. This clonotype was obtained from a man aged 30 to 45 with multiple sclerosis. This sequence uses TRBV5-1 and TRBJ1-1, with 8 central nucleotides matching TRBD1. The base sequence is TGCGCCAGCAGCTTGGCCCCCAGGGGGCAAGGTGAAGCTTTCTTT. The encoded protein is CASSLAPRGQGEAFF.